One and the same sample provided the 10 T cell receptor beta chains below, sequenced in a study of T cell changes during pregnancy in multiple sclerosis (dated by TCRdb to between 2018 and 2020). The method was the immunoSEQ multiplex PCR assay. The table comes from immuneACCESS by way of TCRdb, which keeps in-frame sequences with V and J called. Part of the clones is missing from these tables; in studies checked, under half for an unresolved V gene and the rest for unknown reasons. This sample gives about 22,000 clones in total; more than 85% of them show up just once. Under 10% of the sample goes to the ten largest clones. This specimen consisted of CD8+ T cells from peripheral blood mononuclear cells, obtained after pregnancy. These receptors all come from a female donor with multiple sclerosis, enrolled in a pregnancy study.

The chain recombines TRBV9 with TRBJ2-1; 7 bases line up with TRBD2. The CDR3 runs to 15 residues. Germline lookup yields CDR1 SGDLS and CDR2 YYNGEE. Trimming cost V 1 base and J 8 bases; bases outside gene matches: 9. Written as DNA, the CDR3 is TGTGCCAGCAGCGTAAGGCGGGAGATTTCAGATGAGCAGTTCTTC. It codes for CASSVRREISDEQFF.

DNA of the CDR3: TGTGCCAGCAGTTACCGGGGGAGGGAGAATCAGCCCCAGCATTTT. Translated, it gives CASSYRGRENQPQHF. This chain joins TRBV6-5 and TRBJ1-5; a weak D match, TRBD1 (5 bases). The V gene lost 2 bases and the J gene lost 4 bases, with 12 bases spanning the gap. The CDR3 runs to 15 residues. CDR1 and CDR2 from the germline V gene are MNHEY and SVGAGI.

The CDR3 reads CASKGDRLYEQYF. For the CDR3, the DNA is TGTGCCAGCAAGGGAGACAGGCTCTACGAGCAGTACTTC. The V call is TRBV7-9, the J call TRBJ2-7; maybe TRBD1 (6 bases). Per germline, CDR1 SEHNR and CDR2 FQNEAQ (reference sequence). The CDR3 covers 13 residues. V lost 7 bases to trimming and J lost 3 bases, with 13 bases between them.

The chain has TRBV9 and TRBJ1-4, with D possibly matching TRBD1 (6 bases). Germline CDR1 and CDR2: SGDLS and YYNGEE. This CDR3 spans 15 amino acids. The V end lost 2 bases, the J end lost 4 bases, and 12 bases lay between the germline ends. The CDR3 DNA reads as TGTGCCAGCAGCGTCTCCGGGACAAGTAATGAAAAACTGTTTTTT. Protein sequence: CASSVSGTSNEKLFF. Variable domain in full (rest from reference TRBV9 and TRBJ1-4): DSGVTQTPKHLITATGQRVTLRCSPRSGDLSVYWYQQSLDQGLQFLIQYYNGEERAKGNILERFSAQQFPDLHSELNLSSLELGDSALYFCASSVSGTSNEKLFFGSGTQLSVL.

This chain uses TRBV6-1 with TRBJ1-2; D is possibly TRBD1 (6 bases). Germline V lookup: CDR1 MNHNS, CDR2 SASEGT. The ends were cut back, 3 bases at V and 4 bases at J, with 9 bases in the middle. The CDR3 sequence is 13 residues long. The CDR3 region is CASSDTGIYGYTF. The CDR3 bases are TGTGCCAGCAGTGATACAGGGATCTATGGCTACACCTTC.

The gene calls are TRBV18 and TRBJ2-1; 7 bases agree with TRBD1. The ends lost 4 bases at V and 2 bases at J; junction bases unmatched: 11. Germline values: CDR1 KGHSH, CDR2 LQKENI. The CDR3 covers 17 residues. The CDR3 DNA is TGTGCCAGCTCACGAATACCTCGGGACAGACCCTACAATGAGCAGTTCTTC. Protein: CASSRIPRDRPYNEQFF.

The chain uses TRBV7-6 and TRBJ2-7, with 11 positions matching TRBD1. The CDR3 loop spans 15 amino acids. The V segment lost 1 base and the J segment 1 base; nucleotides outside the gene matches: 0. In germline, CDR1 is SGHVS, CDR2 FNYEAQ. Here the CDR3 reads CASSLGDRGSYEQYF. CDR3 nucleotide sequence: TGTGCCAGCAGCTTAGGGGACAGGGGGTCCTACGAGCAGTACTTC.

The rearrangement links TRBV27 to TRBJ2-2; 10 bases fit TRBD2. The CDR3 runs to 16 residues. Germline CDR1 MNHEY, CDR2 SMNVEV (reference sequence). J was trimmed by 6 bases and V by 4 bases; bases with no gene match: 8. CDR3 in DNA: TGTGCCAGCAGTTCGGATAGCGGGAGGTATTCCGGGGAGCTGTTTTTT. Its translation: CASSSDSGRYSGELFF.

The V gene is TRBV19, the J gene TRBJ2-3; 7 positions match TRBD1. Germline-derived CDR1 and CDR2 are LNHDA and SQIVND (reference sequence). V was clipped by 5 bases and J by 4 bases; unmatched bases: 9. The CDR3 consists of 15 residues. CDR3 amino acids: CASSQYGTAADTQYF. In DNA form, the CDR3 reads TGTGCCAGTAGTCAATACGGGACAGCGGCAGATACGCAGTATTTT.

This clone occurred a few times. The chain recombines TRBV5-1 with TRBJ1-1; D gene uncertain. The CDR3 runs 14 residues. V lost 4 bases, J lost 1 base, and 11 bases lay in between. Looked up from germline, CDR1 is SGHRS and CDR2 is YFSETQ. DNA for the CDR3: TGCGCCAGCAGCCAGGCCGTCCCGAACACTGAAGCTTTCTTT. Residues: CASSQAVPNTEAFF.